The sequence of this TCR beta chain was determined in a study of blood T cell repertoires in COVID-19. As for the study in general: Whether acute or convalescent, the COVID-19 samples came from the United States, Italy and Spain. T cells, B-cell-depleted T cells, or PBMCs provided the cDNA or gDNA that served as material.

This clone was observed a single time. This CDR3 comprises 15 residues. Germline lookup yields CDR1 SEHNR and CDR2 FQNEAQ (reference sequence). Trimming removed 3 bases from V and 6 bases from J; junction bases left unmatched: 9. In the authors' methods: Reference gene primers were amplified, and this amplification served to estimate nucleated cell counts. Profiling relied on immunoSEQ multiplex PCR, and the TCRdb table lists in-frame clones only, not all of them. Clone size and the V and J calls come from that table; the DNA yielded D and trimming. The sample has about 90,000 clones, about two thirds seen once.

This clonotype was obtained from an elderly woman with acute or convalescent COVID-19. The rearrangement joins TRBV7-9 to TRBJ1-2; 8 positions match TRBD1. Sequences were obtained from peripheral blood. The CDR3 DNA sequence: TGTGCCAGCAGCTTTCTTCAGGACAGGGTCAATGGCTACACCTTC. This translates into CASSFLQDRVNGYTF.